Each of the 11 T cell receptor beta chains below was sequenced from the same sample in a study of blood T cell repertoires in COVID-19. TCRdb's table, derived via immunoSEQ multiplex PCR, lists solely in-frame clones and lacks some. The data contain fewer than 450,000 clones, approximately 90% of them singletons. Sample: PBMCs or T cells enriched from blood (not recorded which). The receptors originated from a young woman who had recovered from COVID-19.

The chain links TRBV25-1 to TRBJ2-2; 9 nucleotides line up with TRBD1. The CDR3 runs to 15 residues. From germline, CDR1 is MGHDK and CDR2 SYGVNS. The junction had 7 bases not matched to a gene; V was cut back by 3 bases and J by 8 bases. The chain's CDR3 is CASSDRDRVSGELFF. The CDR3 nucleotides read TGTGCCAGCAGTGATCGGGACAGGGTTTCTGGGGAGCTGTTTTTT.

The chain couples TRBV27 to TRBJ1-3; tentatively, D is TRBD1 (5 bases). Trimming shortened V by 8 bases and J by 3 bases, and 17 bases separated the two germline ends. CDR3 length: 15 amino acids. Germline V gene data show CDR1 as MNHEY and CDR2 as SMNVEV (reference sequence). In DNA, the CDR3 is TGTGCCAGCGCCCTGGGGGGGGTAGGTGGAAACACCATATATTTT. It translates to CASALGGVGGNTIYF.

CDR3 loop: CASSLGSGGRDTQYF. The CDR3 DNA reads as TGTGCCAGTTCCCTAGGGAGCGGGGGTAGAGATACGCAGTATTTT. This chain connects TRBV2 to TRBJ2-3; the match to TRBD2 covers 8 bases. Germline loops: CDR1 SNHLY, CDR2 FYNNEI. V was clipped by 9 bases and J by 5 bases; unmatched bases: 13. This CDR3 has 15 residues.

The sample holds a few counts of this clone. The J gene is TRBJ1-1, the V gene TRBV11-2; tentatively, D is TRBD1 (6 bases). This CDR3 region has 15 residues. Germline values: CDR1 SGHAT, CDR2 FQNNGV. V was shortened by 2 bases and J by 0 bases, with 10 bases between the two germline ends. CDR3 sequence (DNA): TGTGCCAGCAGCTTATCCCAGGGGATGAACACTGAAGCTTTCTTT. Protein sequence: CASSLSQGMNTEAFF.

As DNA, the CDR3 is TGTGCCAGCAATGCGGGACAGGGAGCTCGGGAGCAGTACTTC. This encodes CASNAGQGAREQYF. The chain links TRBV2 to TRBJ2-7; 9 bases align to TRBD1. The ends lost 7 bases at V and 7 bases at J; junction bases unmatched: 11. CDR1 and CDR2 from the germline V gene are SNHLY and FYNNEI. CDR3 length equals 14 residues.

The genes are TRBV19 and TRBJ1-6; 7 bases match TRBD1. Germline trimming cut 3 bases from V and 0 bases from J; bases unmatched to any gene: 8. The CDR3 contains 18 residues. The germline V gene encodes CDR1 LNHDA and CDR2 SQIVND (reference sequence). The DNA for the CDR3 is TGTGCCAGTAGTATCAGGACAGGCGCCAGCTCCTATAATTCACCCCTCCACTTT. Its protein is CASSIRTGASSYNSPLHF.

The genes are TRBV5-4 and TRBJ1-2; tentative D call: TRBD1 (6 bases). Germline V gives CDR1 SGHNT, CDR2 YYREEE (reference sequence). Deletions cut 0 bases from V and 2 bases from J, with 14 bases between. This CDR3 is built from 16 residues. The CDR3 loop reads CASSLGGGQQNYGYTF. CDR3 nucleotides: TGTGCCAGCAGCTTGGGTGGAGGACAGCAGAACTATGGCTACACCTTC.

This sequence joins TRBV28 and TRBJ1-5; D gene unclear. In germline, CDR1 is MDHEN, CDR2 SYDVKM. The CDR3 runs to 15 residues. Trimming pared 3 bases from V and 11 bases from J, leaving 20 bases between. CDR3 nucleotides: TGTGCCAGCAGTTTGTCCTTCTCGCCGGTAGGAGCCCAGCATTTT. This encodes CASSLSFSPVGAQHF.

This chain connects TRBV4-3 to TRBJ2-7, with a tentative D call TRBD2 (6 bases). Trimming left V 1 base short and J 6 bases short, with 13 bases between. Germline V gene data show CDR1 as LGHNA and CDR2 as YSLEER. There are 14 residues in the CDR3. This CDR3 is CASSQAILAAEQYF. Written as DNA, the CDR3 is TGCGCCAGCAGCCAAGCGATACTAGCTGCCGAGCAGTACTTC.

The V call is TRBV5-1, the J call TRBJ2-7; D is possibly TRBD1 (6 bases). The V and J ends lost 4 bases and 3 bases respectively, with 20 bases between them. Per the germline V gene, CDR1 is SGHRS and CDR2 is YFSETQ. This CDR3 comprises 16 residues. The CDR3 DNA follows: TGCGCCAGCAGCACCGACCGGGACACAATCTTCTACGAGCAGTACTTC. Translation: CASSTDRDTIFYEQYF. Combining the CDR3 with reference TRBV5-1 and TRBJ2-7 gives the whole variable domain KAGVTQTPRYLIKTRGQQVTLSCSPISGHRSVSWYQQTPGQGLQFLFEYFSETQRNKGNFPGRFSGRQFSNSRSEMNVSTLELGDSALYLCASSTDRDTIFYEQYFGPGTRLTVT.

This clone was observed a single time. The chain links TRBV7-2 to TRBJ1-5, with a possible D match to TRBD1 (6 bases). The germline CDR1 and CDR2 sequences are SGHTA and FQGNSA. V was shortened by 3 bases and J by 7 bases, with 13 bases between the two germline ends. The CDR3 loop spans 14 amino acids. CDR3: CASSFSRDNQPQHF. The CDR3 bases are TGTGCCAGCAGCTTCTCCAGGGACAACCAGCCCCAGCATTTT.